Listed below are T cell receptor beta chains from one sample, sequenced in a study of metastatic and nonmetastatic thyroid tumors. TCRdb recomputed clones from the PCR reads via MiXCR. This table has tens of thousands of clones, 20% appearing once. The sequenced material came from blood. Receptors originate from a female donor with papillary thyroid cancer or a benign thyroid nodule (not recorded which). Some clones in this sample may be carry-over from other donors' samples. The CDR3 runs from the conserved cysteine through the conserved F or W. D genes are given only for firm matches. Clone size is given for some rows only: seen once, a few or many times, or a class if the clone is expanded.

TGTGCCAGCAGTGAAAGGTCCTCTGGGGCCAACGTCCTGACTTTC	CASSERSSGANVLTF	TRBV6-1	15	few	TRBJ2-6	-
TGTGCCAGCAGCCCATCCGGGATAGATACGCAGTATTTT	CASSPSGIDTQYF	TRBV7-2	13	many	TRBJ2-3	-
TGTGCCAGCAGCGTAGGGTTGTCGGCGGTTCAGTTCTTC	CASSVGLSAVQFF	TRBV9	13	many	TRBJ2-1	-
TGTGCCAGCAGCTTGCTTGGCACTGAAGCTTTCTTT	CASSLLGTEAFF	TRBV5-8	12	many	TRBJ1-1	-
TGTGCCAGCAGTCCTCTAGCGGGAGAAGCAGAGACCCAGTACTTC	CASSPLAGEAETQYF	TRBV6-4	15	medium-sized	TRBJ2-5	TRBD2
TGTGCCAGCAGCACTAGCGGGAGGGCCCGTGAGCAGTTCTTC	CASSTSGRAREQFF	TRBV12-3/TRBV12-4	14	many	TRBJ2-1	TRBD2
TGCAGTGCTAGGGTGGGAAGCACAGATACGCAGTATTTT	CSARVGSTDTQYF	TRBV20-1	13	many	TRBJ2-3	-
TGTGCCAGCAGTCAACTACTAGCGGGAGTAAACGAGCAGTACTTC	CASSQLLAGVNEQYF	TRBV27	15	many	TRBJ2-7	TRBD2
TGCAGCGTTGGGGGGACTAGCGGGAGATCAACCGGGGAGCTGTTTTTT	CSVGGTSGRSTGELFF	TRBV29-1	16	many	TRBJ2-2	TRBD2
TGCGCCAGCAGCCCAACTAGCGGGATGCCCTACGAGCAGCACTTC	CASSPTSGMPYEQHF	TRBV5-1	15	-	TRBJ2-7	TRBD2
TGCAGTGCTAGAGAACGAGGACTAGACTCCTCCCCGCAGTTCTTC	CSARERGLDSSPQFF	TRBV20-1	15	many	TRBJ2-1	TRBD2
TGTGCCAGCAGCTTGTCGGATCAGCCCCAGCATTTT	CASSLSDQPQHF	TRBV5-8	12	many	TRBJ1-5	-
TGTGCCAGCAGACCCCAATATAGCAATCAGCCCCAGCATTTT	CASRPQYSNQPQHF	TRBV6-1	14	many	TRBJ1-5	-
TGTGCCAGCAGTGACAGGGACACCGGGGAGCTGTTTTTT	CASSDRDTGELFF	TRBV6-4	13	few	TRBJ2-2	-
TGCAGTGCCTCGGGACTAGCGGGAGGGCCGGGTAGCGAGCAGTACTTC	CSASGLAGGPGSEQYF	TRBV20-1	16	many	TRBJ2-7	TRBD2
TGTGCCAGCAGCGGCCGGGACAGGGCTCCTAGTTCACCCCTCCACTTT	CASSGRDRAPSSPLHF	TRBV5-4	16	many	TRBJ1-6	TRBD1
TGTTCCAGTAGTCCGGGACAGGGAACTAGCAATCAGCCCCAGCATTTT	CSSSPGQGTSNQPQHF	TRBV19	16	-	TRBJ1-5	TRBD1
TGCGCCAGCAGCCAACCTCCTTCTAGCGGCGCAACCCACAATGAGCAGTTCTTC	CASSQPPSSGATHNEQFF	TRBV4-1	18	many	TRBJ2-1	TRBD2
TGTGCCAGCTCACCCGACTCCAACTTGGGTCAGCCCCAGCATTTT	CASSPDSNLGQPQHF	TRBV18	15	many	TRBJ1-5	-
TGTGCCAGCAGCCTAACCCGTGAGAGCTCCTACGAGCAGTACTTC	CASSLTRESSYEQYF	TRBV7-6	15	many	TRBJ2-7	-
TGCAGTGCTATCGACGGAAACACTGAAGCTTTCTTT	CSAIDGNTEAFF	TRBV20-1	12	many	TRBJ1-1	-
TGTGCCAGCAGTCCGGGCGAGACCTACAATGAGCAGTTCTTC	CASSPGETYNEQFF	TRBV27	14	many	TRBJ2-1	-
TGTGCCAGCAGCAAGGCGGGAGGGAATGAGCAGTTCTTC	CASSKAGGNEQFF	TRBV9	13	many	TRBJ2-1	TRBD2
TGTGCCAGTAGTAGCCCCGGAGGGATGAACACTGAAGCTTTCTTT	CASSSPGGMNTEAFF	TRBV19	15	many	TRBJ1-1	-
TGTGCCAGGACTAGCGGGAGAGTTGAGACCCAGTACTTC	CARTSGRVETQYF	TRBV30	13	-	TRBJ2-5	TRBD2
TGTGCCAGCAGTGGTCAGGTTAATCAGCCCCAGCATTTT	CASSGQVNQPQHF	TRBV2	13	many	TRBJ1-5	-
TGTGCCAGCAGTGACATAAAGGGGATCCGGGAAAAACTGTTTTTT	CASSDIKGIREKLFF	TRBV27	15	-	TRBJ1-4	-
TGTGCCACCAGCAGTGGGTTTCGGCAGCCCCAGCATTTT	CATSSGFRQPQHF	TRBV15	13	many	TRBJ1-5	-
TGTGCCAGCAGTGTTCGCGCAGCGTATAATTCACCCCTCCACTTT	CASSVRAAYNSPLHF	TRBV2	15	many	TRBJ1-6	-
TGTGCCAGCAGCTTGGGACGGGGCGGCTGCACCCGGGAGCTGTTTTTT	CASSLGRGGCTRELFF	TRBV7-8	16	-	TRBJ2-2	-
TGTGCCAGCAGCCAAGTACAGGGGAATTCACCCCTCCACTTT	CASSQVQGNSPLHF	TRBV3-1	14	many	TRBJ1-6	TRBD1
TGTGCCACCAGTGGCCCCGGACTAGCGGGAGCTAGCACCGGGGAGCTGTTTTTT	CATSGPGLAGASTGELFF	TRBV24-1	18	-	TRBJ2-2	TRBD2
TGTGCCAGTAGTATCCGGGCATTGGACACTGAAGCTTTCTTT	CASSIRALDTEAFF	TRBV19	14	many	TRBJ1-1	-
TGTGCCAGCTCTTCCGGACAGGGGTACTCCTACGAGCAGTACTTC	CASSSGQGYSYEQYF	TRBV18	15	many	TRBJ2-7	TRBD1
TGTGCCAGCTCCGCCGGACAGTACTATGGCTACACCTTC	CASSAGQYYGYTF	TRBV18	13	many	TRBJ1-2	-
TGTGCCAGCAGTGAGGGGGGAATTAATGAAAAACTGTTTTTT	CASSEGGINEKLFF	TRBV6-1	14	many	TRBJ1-4	-
TGTGCCAGCAGTGAAGCTTCAGCGGCCAACTACGAGCAGTACTTC	CASSEASAANYEQYF	TRBV2	15	many	TRBJ2-7	-
TGCAGTGCAGGTCTCGAGCGGGATACGCAGTATTTT	CSAGLERDTQYF	TRBV20-1	12	many	TRBJ2-3	-